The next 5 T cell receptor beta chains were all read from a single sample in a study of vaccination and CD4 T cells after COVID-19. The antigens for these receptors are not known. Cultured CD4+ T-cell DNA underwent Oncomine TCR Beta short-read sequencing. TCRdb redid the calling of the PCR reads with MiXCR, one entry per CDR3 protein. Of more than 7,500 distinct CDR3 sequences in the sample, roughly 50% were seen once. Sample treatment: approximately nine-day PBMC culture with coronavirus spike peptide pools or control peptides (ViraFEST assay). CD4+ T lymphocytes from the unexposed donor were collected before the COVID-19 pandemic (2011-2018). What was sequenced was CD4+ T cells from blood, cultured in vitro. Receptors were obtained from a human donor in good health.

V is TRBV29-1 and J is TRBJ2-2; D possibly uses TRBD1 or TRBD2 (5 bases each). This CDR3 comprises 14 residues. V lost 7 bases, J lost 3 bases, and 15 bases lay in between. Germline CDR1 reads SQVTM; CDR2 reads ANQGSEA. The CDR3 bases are TGCAGCGCCCGCCGGGACGCAGACACCGGGGAGCTGTTTTTT. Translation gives CSARRDADTGELFF.

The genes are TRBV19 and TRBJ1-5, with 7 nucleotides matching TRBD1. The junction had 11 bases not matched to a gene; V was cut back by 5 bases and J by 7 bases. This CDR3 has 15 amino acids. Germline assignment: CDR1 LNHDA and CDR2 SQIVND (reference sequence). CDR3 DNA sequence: TGTGCCAGTAGTCCGAAGGGGGCTTCCTACCAGCCCCAGCATTTT. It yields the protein CASSPKGASYQPQHF. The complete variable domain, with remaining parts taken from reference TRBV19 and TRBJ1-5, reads DGGITQSPKYLFRKEGQNVTLSCEQNLNHDAMYWYRQDPGQGLRLIYYSQIVNDFQKGDIAEGYSVSREKKESFPLTVTSAQKNPTAFYLCASSPKGASYQPQHFGDGTRLSIL.

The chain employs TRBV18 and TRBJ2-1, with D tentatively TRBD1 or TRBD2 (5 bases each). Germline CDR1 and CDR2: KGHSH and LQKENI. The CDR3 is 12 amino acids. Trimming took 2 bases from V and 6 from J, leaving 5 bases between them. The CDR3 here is CASSPGGNEQFF. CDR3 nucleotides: TGTGCCAGCTCACCAGGGGGCAATGAGCAGTTCTTC.

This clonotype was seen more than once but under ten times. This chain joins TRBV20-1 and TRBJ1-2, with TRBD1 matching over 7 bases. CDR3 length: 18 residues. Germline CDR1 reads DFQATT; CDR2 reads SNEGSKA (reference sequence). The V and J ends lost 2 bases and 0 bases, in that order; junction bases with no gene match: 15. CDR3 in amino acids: CSARFFPTGTISNYGYTF. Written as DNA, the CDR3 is TGCAGTGCTAGATTCTTCCCGACAGGGACAATTTCTAACTATGGCTACACCTTC.

The CDR3 spells CASSQGTDVYEQYF. CDR3 nucleotides: TGCGCCAGCAGCCAAGGGACAGACGTCTACGAGCAGTACTTC. J is TRBJ2-7 and V is TRBV4-1; possibly TRBD1 for D (6 bases). The CDR3 is made up of 14 amino acids. V lost 1 base and J lost 3, with 10 bases in between. Germline-derived CDR1 and CDR2 are MGHRA and YSYEKL.